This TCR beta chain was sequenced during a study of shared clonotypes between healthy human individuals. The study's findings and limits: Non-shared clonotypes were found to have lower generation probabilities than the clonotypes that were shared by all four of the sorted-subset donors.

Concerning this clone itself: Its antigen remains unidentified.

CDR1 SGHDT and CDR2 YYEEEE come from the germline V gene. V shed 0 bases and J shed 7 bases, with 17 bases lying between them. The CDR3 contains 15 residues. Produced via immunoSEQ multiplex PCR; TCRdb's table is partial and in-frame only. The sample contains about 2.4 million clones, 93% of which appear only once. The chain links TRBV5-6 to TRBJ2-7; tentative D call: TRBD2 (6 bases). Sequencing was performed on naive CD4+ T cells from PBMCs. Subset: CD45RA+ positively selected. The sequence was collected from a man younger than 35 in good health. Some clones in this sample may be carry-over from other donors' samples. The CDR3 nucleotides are TGTGCCAGCAGCTTGGGCTGGAGGGAACCCCGGGAGCAGTACTTC. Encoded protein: CASSLGWREPREQYF.